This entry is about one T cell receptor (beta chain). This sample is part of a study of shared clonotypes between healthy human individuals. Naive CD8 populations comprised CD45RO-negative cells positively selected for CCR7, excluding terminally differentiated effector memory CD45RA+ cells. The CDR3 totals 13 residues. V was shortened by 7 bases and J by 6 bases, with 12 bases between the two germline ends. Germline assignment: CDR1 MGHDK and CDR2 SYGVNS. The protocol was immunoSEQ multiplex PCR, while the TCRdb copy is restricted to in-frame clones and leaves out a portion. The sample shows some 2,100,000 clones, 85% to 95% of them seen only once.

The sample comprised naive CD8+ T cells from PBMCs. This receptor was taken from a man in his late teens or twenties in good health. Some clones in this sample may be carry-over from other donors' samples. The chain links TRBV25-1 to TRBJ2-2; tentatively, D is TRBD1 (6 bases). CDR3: CASTHQGPGELFF. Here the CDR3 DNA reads TGTGCCAGCACCCATCAGGGGCCCGGGGAGCTGTTTTTT.